This T cell receptor (beta chain) was sequenced for a study of tumor-infiltrating lymphocytes in localized non-small cell lung cancer. Whole-study context: Patients included smokers and never-smokers with various histologies, some sampled after neoadjuvant chemotherapy. Resected tumor was paired with non-adjacent uninvolved lung from the same patient. The study, taken as a whole, reports: Not all patients were TCR sequenced, owing to tissue quantity.

Profiling relied on immunoSEQ multiplex PCR, and the TCRdb table lists in-frame clones only, not all of them. The data show around 25,000 clones, around two thirds seen once. This CDR3 region has 18 residues. V was shortened by 2 bases and J by 0 bases, with 14 bases between the two germline ends. The V gene's germline CDR1 is SEHNR and CDR2 FQNEAQ (reference sequence). Details on this clone: Its antigen is still unknown.

The clonotype originates from a human donor with non-small cell lung cancer. The chain has TRBV7-9 and TRBJ2-6; D is possibly TRBD1 or TRBD2 (6 bases each). The sample comprised lung tumor tissue. DNA for the CDR3: TGTGCCAGCAGCTTATGGCTGGGGGGCACCTCTGGGGCCAACGTCCTGACTTTC. It is translated as CASSLWLGGTSGANVLTF.